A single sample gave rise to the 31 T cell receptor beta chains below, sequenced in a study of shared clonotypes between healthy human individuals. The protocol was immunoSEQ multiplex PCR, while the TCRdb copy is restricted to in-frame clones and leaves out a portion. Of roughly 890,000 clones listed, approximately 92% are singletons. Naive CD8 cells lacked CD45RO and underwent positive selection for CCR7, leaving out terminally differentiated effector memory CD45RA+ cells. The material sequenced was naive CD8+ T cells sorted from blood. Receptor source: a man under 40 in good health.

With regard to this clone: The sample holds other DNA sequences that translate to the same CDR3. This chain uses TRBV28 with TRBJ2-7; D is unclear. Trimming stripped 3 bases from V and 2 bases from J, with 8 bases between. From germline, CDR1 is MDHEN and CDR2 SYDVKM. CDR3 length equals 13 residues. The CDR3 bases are TGTGCCAGCAGTTTTTCTCGTGCCTACGAGCAGTACTTC. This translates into CASSFSRAYEQYF.

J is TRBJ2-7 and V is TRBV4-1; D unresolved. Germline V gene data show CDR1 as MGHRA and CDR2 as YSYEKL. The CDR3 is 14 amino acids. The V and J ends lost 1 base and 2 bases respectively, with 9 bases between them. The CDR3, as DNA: TGCGCCAGCAGCCAAGGGTCTAGACCCTACGAGCAGTACTTC. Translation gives CASSQGSRPYEQYF.

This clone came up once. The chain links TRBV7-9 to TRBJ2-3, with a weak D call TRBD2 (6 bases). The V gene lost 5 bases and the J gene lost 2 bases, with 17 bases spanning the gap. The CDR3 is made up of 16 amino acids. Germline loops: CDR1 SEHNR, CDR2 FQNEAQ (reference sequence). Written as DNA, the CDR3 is TGTGCCAGCAGCCTATCGGGACTCTCCCACACAGATACGCAGTATTTT. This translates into CASSLSGLSHTDTQYF.

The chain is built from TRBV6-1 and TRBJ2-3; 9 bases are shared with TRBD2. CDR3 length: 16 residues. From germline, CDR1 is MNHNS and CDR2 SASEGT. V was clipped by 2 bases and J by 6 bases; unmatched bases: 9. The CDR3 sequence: CASSEWLAGPGDTQYF. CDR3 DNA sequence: TGTGCCAGCAGTGAATGGCTAGCGGGACCGGGCGATACGCAGTATTTT.

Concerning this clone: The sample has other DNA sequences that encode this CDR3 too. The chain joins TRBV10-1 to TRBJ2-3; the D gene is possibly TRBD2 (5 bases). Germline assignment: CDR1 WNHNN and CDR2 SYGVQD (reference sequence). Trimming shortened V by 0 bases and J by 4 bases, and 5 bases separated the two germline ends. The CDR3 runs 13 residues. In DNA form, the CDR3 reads TGCGCCAGCAGTGAGTCGGGAGCAGATACGCAGTATTTT. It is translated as CASSESGADTQYF.

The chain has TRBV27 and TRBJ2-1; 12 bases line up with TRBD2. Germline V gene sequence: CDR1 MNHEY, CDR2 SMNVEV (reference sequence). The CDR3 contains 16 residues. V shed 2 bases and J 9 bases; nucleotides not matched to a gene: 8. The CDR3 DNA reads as TGTGCCAGCAGTTTAATAGCTAGCGGGAGGGCCGGTGAGCAGTTCTTC. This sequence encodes CASSLIASGRAGEQFF.

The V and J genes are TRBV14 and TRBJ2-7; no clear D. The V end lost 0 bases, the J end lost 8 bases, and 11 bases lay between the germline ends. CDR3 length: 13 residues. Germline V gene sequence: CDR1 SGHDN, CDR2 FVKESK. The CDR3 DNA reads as TGTGCCAGCAGCCAAGAAAACGATTACAAGCAGTACTTC. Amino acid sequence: CASSQENDYKQYF.

Here the CDR3 DNA reads TGTGCCAGCAGCTCCCCACCGGACAGTGTTCTCTATGGCTACACCTTC. This translates into CASSSPPDSVLYGYTF. V gene TRBV11-2 combines with J gene TRBJ1-2; D is perhaps TRBD1 (6 bases). Trimming pared 4 bases from V and 4 bases from J, leaving 19 bases between. This CDR3 spans 16 amino acids. Germline V gene sequence: CDR1 SGHAT, CDR2 FQNNGV.

CDR3 amino acids: CASKLAGGLTDTQYF. As DNA, the CDR3 is TGTGCCAGCAAACTAGCGGGAGGCCTCACAGATACGCAGTATTTT. J is TRBJ2-3 and V is TRBV5-4; 12 nucleotides match TRBD2. The V and J ends lost 6 bases and 2 bases, in that order; junction bases with no gene match: 4. Per germline, CDR1 SGHNT and CDR2 YYREEE (reference sequence). The CDR3 loop spans 15 amino acids. Full variable domain (missing parts from reference TRBV5-4 and TRBJ2-3): ETGVTQSPTHLIKTRGQQVTLRCSSQSGHNTVSWYQQALGQGPQFIFQYYREEENGRGNFPPRFSGLQFPNYSSELNVNALELDDSALYLCASKLAGGLTDTQYFGPGTRLTVL.

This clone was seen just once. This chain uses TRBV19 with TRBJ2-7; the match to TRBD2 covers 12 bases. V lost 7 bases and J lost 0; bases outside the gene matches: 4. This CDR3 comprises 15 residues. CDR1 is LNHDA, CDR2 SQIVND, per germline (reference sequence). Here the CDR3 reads CASKTSGGSSYEQYF. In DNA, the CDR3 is TGTGCCAGTAAGACTAGCGGGGGAAGCTCCTACGAGCAGTACTTC.

CDR3 sequence (DNA): TGTGCCAGCAGCCCGGACAGGGGGAACACTGAAGCTTTCTTT. Translated, it gives CASSPDRGNTEAFF. The rearrangement uses TRBV5-6 and TRBJ1-1, with 9 bases that match TRBD1. From germline, CDR1 is SGHDT and CDR2 YYEEEE. Unmatched junction bases numbered 2, after V lost 4 bases and J lost 1 base. The CDR3 length is 14 residues.

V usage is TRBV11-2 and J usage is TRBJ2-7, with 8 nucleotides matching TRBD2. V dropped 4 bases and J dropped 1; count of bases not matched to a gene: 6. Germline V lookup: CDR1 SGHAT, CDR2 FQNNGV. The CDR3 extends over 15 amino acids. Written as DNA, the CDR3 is TGTGCCAGCAGCTCACAGCGGGAGACTTCCTACGAGCAGTACTTC. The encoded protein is CASSSQRETSYEQYF.

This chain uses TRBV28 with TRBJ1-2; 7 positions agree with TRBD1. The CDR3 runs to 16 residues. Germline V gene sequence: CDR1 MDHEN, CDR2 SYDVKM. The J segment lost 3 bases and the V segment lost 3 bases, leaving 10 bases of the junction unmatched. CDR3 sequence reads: CASSLMTGTFDYGYTF. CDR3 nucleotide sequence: TGTGCCAGCAGTTTGATGACAGGGACCTTTGACTATGGCTACACCTTC.

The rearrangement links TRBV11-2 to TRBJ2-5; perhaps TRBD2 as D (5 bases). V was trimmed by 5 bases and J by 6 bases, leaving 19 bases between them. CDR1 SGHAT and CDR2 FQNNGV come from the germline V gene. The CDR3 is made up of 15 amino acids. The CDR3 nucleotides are TGTGCCAGCAGCGATAGGACGGGGATGTTGAAGACCCAGTACTTC. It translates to CASSDRTGMLKTQYF.

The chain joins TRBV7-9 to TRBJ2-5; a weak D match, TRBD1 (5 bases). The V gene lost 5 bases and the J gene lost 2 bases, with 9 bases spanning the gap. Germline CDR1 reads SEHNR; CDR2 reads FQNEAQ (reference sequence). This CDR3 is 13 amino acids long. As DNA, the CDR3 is TGTGCCAGCAGCAGGACACTTCAAGAGACCCAGTACTTC. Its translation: CASSRTLQETQYF.

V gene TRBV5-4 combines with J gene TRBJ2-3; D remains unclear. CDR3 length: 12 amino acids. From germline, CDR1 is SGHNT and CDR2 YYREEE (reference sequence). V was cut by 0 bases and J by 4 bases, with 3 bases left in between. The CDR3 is CASSLDPDTQYF. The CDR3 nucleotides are TGTGCCAGCAGCTTGGACCCAGATACGCAGTATTTT.

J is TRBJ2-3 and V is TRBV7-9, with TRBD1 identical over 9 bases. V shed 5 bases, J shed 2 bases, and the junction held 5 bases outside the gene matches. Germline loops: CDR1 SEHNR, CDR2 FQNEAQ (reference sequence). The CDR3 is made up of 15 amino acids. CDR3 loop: CASSPGTGNTDTQYF. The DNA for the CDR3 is TGTGCCAGCAGCCCCGGGACAGGGAACACAGATACGCAGTATTTT.

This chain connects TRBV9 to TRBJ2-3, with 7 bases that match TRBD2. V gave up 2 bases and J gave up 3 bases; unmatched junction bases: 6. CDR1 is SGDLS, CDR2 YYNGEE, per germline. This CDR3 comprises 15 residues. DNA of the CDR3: TGTGCCAGCAGCGTGTACCAGCGGGAAACAGATACGCAGTATTTT. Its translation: CASSVYQRETDTQYF.

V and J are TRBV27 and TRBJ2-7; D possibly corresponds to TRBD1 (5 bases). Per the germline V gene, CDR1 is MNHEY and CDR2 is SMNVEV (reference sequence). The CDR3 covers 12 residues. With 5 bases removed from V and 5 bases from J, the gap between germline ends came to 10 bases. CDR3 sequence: CASSNIGDEQYF. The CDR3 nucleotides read TGTGCCAGCAGTAACATAGGGGACGAGCAGTACTTC.

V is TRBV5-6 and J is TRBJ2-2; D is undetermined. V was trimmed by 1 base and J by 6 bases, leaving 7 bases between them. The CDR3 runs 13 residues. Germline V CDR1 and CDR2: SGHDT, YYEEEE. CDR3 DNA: TGTGCCAGCAGCTTGTCGGGCTCCGGGGAGCTGTTTTTT. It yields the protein CASSLSGSGELFF.

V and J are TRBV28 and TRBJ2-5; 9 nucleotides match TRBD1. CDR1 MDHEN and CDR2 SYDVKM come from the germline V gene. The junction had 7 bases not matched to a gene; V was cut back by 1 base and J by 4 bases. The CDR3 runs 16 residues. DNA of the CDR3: TGTGCCAGCAGTTTATTACGGACAGGGGTCGCAGAGACCCAGTACTTC. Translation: CASSLLRTGVAETQYF.

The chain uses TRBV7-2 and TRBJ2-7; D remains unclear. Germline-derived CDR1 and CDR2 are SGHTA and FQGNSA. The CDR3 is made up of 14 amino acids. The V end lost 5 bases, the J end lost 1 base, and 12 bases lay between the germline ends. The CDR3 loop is CASSPLAGSYEQYF. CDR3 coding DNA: TGTGCCAGCAGCCCACTGGCTGGATCCTACGAGCAGTACTTC.

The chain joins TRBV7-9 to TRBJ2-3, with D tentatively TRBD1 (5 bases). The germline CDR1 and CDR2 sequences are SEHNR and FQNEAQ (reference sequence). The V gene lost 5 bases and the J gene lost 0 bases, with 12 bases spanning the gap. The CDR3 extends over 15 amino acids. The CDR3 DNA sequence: TGTGCCAGCAGCCCCCCAGGGTCTAGCACAGATACGCAGTATTTT. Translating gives CASSPPGSSTDTQYF.

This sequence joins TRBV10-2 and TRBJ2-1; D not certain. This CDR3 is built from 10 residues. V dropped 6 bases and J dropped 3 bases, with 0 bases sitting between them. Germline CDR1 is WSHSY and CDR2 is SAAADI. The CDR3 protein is CASSYNEQFF. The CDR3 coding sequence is TGCGCCAGCAGCTACAATGAGCAGTTCTTC.

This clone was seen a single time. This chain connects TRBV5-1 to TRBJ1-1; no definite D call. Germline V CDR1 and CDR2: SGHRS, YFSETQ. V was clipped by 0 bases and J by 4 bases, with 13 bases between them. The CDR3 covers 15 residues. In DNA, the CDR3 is TGCGCCAGCAGCTTGGGTGACGAATTCGGCACTGAAGCTTTCTTT. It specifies CASSLGDEFGTEAFF.

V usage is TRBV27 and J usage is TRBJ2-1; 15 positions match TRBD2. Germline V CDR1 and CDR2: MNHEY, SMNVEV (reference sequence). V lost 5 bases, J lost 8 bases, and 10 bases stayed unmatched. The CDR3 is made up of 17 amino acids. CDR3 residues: CASSKRTSGRGGDEQFF. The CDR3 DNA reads TGTGCCAGCAGTAAAAGGACTAGCGGGAGGGGTGGGGATGAGCAGTTCTTC.

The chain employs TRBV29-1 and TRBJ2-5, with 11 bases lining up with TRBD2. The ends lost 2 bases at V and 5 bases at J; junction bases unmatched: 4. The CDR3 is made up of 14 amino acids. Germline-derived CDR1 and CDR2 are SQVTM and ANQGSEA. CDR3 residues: CSVEWLAGGETQYF. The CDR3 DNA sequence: TGCAGCGTTGAATGGTTAGCGGGAGGGGAGACCCAGTACTTC.

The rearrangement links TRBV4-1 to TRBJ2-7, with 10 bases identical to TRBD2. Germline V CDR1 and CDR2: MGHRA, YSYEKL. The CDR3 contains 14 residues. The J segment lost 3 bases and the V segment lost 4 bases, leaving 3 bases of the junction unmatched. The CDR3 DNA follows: TGCGCCAGCAGCCCCCTAGCGGGAGTCTACGAGCAGTACTTC. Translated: CASSPLAGVYEQYF.

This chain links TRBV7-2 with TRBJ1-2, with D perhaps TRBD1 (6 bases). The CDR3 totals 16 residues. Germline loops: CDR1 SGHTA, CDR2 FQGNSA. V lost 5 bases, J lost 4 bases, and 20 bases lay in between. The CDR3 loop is CASSPRFDRLAYGYTF. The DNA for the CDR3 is TGTGCCAGCAGCCCCCGATTCGACAGGCTAGCCTATGGCTACACCTTC. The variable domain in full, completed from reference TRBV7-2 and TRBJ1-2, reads GAGVSQSPSNKVTEKGKDVELRCDPISGHTALYWYRQSLGQGLEFLIYFQGNSAPDKSGLPSDRFSAERTGGSVSTLTIQRTQQEDSAVYLCASSPRFDRLAYGYTFGSGTRLTVV.

In DNA form, the CDR3 reads TGCGCCAGCAGCTTGGGGGACAGGGGATTCGTGAACACTGAAGCTTTCTTT. Translation gives CASSLGDRGFVNTEAFF. This rearrangement joins TRBV5-1 to TRBJ1-1; 10 bases are shared with TRBD1. Looked up from germline, CDR1 is SGHRS and CDR2 is YFSETQ. This CDR3 contains 17 residues. V shed 0 bases and J 0 bases; nucleotides not matched to a gene: 5.

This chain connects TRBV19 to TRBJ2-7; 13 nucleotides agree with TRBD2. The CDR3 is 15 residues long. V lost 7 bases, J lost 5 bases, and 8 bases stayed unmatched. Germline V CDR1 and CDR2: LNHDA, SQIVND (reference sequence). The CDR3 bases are TGTGCCAGTATGTTCGCCGGGACTAGCGGGAACGAGCAGTACTTC. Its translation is CASMFAGTSGNEQYF.